The next 15 T cell receptor beta chains were all read from a single sample in a study of T cell responses to AZD1222 COVID-19 vaccine. Assay used: immunoSEQ multiplex PCR; TCRdb lists only in-frame clones, some missing. Of under 110,000 clones in the sample, 90% were seen once. The material was peripheral blood, obtained on day 0 of AZD1222 vaccination. Source of these receptors: an adult in good health.

The V and J genes are TRBV7-3 and TRBJ1-1; D is unclear. CDR1 is SGHTA and CDR2 is FQGTGA in the germline V gene. This CDR3 is 13 amino acids long. The V gene lost 6 bases and the J gene lost 1 base, with 9 bases spanning the gap. As DNA, the CDR3 is TGTGCCAGCAGTCGGGAGGGGAACACTGAAGCTTTCTTT. Amino acids: CASSREGNTEAFF.

This chain links TRBV5-4 with TRBJ1-1; no clear D gene. From germline, CDR1 is SGHNT and CDR2 YYREEE (reference sequence). V gave up 4 bases and J gave up 4 bases, with 11 bases separating them. There are 13 residues in the CDR3. The CDR3 region has the DNA TGTGCCAGCAGCCCGCAGGAGAGCACTGAAGCTTTCTTT. Its protein is CASSPQESTEAFF. Based on the CDR3 plus reference TRBV5-4 and TRBJ1-1, the full variable domain is ETGVTQSPTHLIKTRGQQVTLRCSSQSGHNTVSWYQQALGQGPQFIFQYYREEENGRGNFPPRFSGLQFPNYSSELNVNALELDDSALYLCASSPQESTEAFFGQGTRLTVV.

The J gene is TRBJ2-2, the V gene TRBV2; TRBD1 aligns across 9 bases. Losses at the gene ends were 3 bases for V and 1 base for J; bases not matched to a gene: 3. The CDR3 extends over 16 amino acids. The germline CDR1 and CDR2 sequences are SNHLY and FYNNEI. The CDR3 DNA reads TGTGCCAGCAGTGACGACAGGGGGAGGAACACCGGGGAGCTGTTTTTT. This translates into CASSDDRGRNTGELFF.

The chain is built from TRBV28 and TRBJ1-5; perhaps TRBD1 as D (5 bases). The CDR3 has 15 residues. The germline V gene has CDR1 MDHEN and CDR2 SYDVKM. V was shortened by 2 bases and J by 5 bases, with 13 bases between the two germline ends. The CDR3 sequence is CASSLPHDSYQPQHF. The CDR3, as DNA: TGTGCCAGCAGTTTACCCCATGACAGTTATCAGCCCCAGCATTTT.

The chain employs TRBV4-1 and TRBJ1-2; D is unclear. Germline CDR1 MGHRA, CDR2 YSYEKL. With 0 bases removed from V and 5 bases from J, the gap between germline ends came to 10 bases. The CDR3 runs to 14 residues. The CDR3 protein is CASSQDPGVYGYTF. DNA of the CDR3: TGCGCCAGCAGCCAAGATCCTGGCGTTTATGGCTACACCTTC.

The rearrangement links TRBV11-2 to TRBJ2-7; TRBD2 is a possible D gene (5 bases). CDR1 and CDR2 (germline): SGHAT, FQNNGV. Trimming took off 3 bases at V and 4 bases at J, with 10 bases between the two ends. The CDR3 totals 13 residues. CDR3 DNA sequence: TGTGCCAGCAGCTTGGGAGCCGATTACGAGCAGTACTTC. It codes for CASSLGADYEQYF.

In its sample, this clone was seen once. The CDR3: CARNDRAGITEAFF. DNA for the CDR3: TGTGCCAGAAACGACAGGGCGGGAATCACTGAAGCTTTCTTT. This sequence joins TRBV19 and TRBJ1-1, with 7 bases fitting TRBD1. Per germline, CDR1 LNHDA and CDR2 SQIVND (reference sequence). The length of the CDR3 is 14 residues. Unmatched junction bases numbered 11, after V lost 9 bases and J lost 4 bases.

The V gene is TRBV6-1, the J gene TRBJ2-2, with D uncertain. CDR1 and CDR2 from the germline V gene are MNHNS and SASEGT. The CDR3 spans 13 residues. Trimming stripped 1 base from V and 6 bases from J, with 6 bases between. CDR3 DNA: TGTGCCAGCAGTGAAGTTCGGCCCGGGGAGCTGTTTTTT. This gives the protein CASSEVRPGELFF.

This rearrangement joins TRBV18 to TRBJ2-5; weak D call: TRBD2 (6 bases). Germline CDR1 KGHSH, CDR2 LQKENI. Trimming cost V 2 bases and J 3 bases, with 13 bases left between them. The CDR3 has 15 residues. CDR3 region: CASSPGGSIKETQYF. The CDR3 nucleotides read TGTGCCAGCTCACCAGGGGGGAGCATAAAAGAGACCCAGTACTTC.

The CDR3 spells CASSPVEGTYTF. CDR3 nucleotides: TGTGCCAGCAGCCCCGTGGAGGGAACCTACACCTTC. V usage is TRBV3-1 (or the pseudogene TRBV3-2) and J usage is TRBJ1-2, with no clear D. The germline CDR1 and CDR2 sequences are LGHDT and YNNKEL (reference sequence). The V gene lost 4 bases and the J gene lost 10 bases, with 13 bases spanning the gap. This CDR3 has 12 residues.

The chain links TRBV6-5 to TRBJ1-6; 9 bases are shared with TRBD1. This CDR3 is built from 13 residues. The germline gives CDR1 MNHEY, CDR2 SVGAGI. Trimming removed 6 bases from V and 8 bases from J; junction bases left unmatched: 2. As DNA, the CDR3 is TGTGCCAGCAGAAGGACAGGGGATTCACCCCTCCACTTT. Translating gives CASRRTGDSPLHF.

J is TRBJ1-2 and V is TRBV6-4; D perhaps matches TRBD1 (5 bases). Germline loops: CDR1 MRHNA, CDR2 SNTAGT. The CDR3 runs 15 residues. Between the trimmed V and J ends, which lost 0 bases and 8 bases, there was a span of 16 bases. CDR3 amino acids: CASSDSRGRGGGYTF. Written as DNA, the CDR3 is TGTGCCAGCAGTGACTCGAGGGGCAGAGGAGGAGGCTACACCTTC.

The V call is TRBV11-2, the J call TRBJ1-2; D unresolved. CDR3 length: 18 residues. Looked up from germline, CDR1 is SGHAT and CDR2 is FQNNGV. V gave up 3 bases and J gave up 0 bases, with 20 bases separating them. The CDR3 region is CASSFALALAGTNYGYTF. The CDR3 DNA follows: TGTGCCAGCAGCTTTGCCCTCGCCTTGGCGGGTACTAACTATGGCTACACCTTC.

The chain carries TRBV28 and TRBJ1-5; no clear D. Germline V gives CDR1 MDHEN, CDR2 SYDVKM. This CDR3 is 16 amino acids long. V lost 7 bases to trimming and J lost 4 bases, with 20 bases between them. CDR3 DNA sequence: TGTGCCAGCATCATGTTTGAGTCAGCCTCGAATCAGCCCCAGCATTTT. It translates to CASIMFESASNQPQHF.

The chain carries TRBV5-6 and TRBJ2-5, with 7 bases matching TRBD2. Germline loops: CDR1 SGHDT, CDR2 YYEEEE. The CDR3 spans 14 residues. With 4 bases clipped from V and 5 bases from J, the junction kept 8 bases outside the gene matches. The CDR3 here is CASSPAGLVETQYF. CDR3 DNA sequence: TGTGCCAGCAGCCCAGCCGGACTAGTGGAGACCCAGTACTTC.